The 6 T cell receptor beta chains below were found in one sample sequenced in a study of cytomegalovirus exposure and HLA in healthy donors. 60 Vbeta and 13 Jbeta primers were used in PCR. Clones were read by immunoSEQ multiplex PCR, and TCRdb kept only the in-frame ones, dropping some. The repertoire holds approximately 100,000 clones, 70% seen once, with approximately 10% in the top ten. The sequencing input was PBMCs. The receptors here all came from a man aged 35 to 55 in good health and CMV-seropositive.

The chain links TRBV19 to TRBJ1-2, with D perhaps TRBD1 (6 bases). From germline, CDR1 is LNHDA and CDR2 SQIVND (reference sequence). This CDR3 region has 13 residues. V was cut by 6 bases and J by 5 bases, with 13 bases left in between. The CDR3 region is CASREDSSYGYTF. The DNA for the CDR3 is TGTGCCAGTAGAGAGGACAGTTCGTATGGCTACACCTTC.

The chain recombines TRBV6-5 with TRBJ2-3, with TRBD2 matching over 7 bases. The CDR3 extends over 14 amino acids. Germline lookup yields CDR1 MNHEY and CDR2 SVGAGI. V shed 4 bases and J 4 bases; nucleotides not matched to a gene: 5. CDR3 loop: CASSFSGMADTQYF. Written as DNA, the CDR3 is TGTGCCAGCAGTTTCAGCGGGATGGCAGATACGCAGTATTTT.

The rearrangement uses TRBV7-9 and TRBJ1-2; a possible D gene is TRBD1 (6 bases). Per the germline V gene, CDR1 is SEHNR and CDR2 is FQNEAQ (reference sequence). The CDR3 runs 17 residues. Trimming left V 7 bases short and J 2 bases short, with 23 bases between. The CDR3 DNA sequence: TGTGCCAGCAATGAAGAGACGTTGGGGACACGCAACTATGGCTACACCTTC. Residues: CASNEETLGTRNYGYTF.

This clone was picked up one time. The chain links TRBV27 to TRBJ1-2, with 9 bases identical to TRBD1. With V trimmed by 5 bases and J by 7 bases, 5 bases remained unmatched. This CDR3 region has 13 residues. CDR1 and CDR2 from the germline V gene are MNHEY and SMNVEV (reference sequence). For the CDR3, the DNA is TGTGCCAGCAGTGTCGGACAGGGGACTGGCTACACCTTC. Translated, it gives CASSVGQGTGYTF.

This clone has a single count. The chain carries TRBV29-1 and TRBJ1-1; D may be TRBD1 (6 bases). The CDR3 is 13 residues long. Germline V gene lookup returns CDR1 SQVTM and CDR2 ANQGSEA. V was pared by 5 bases and J by 0 bases, with 10 bases between. The CDR3 DNA is TGCAGCGTTCACAGGGTGGTGAACACTGAAGCTTTCTTT. Amino acids: CSVHRVVNTEAFF. The complete variable domain, with remaining parts taken from reference TRBV29-1 and TRBJ1-1, reads SAVISQKPSRDICQRGTSLTIQCQVDSQVTMMFWYRQQPGQSLTLIATANQGSEATYESGFVIDKFPISRPNLTFSTLTVSNMSPEDSSIYLCSVHRVVNTEAFFGQGTRLTVV.

This clone appeared a few times. J is TRBJ2-7 and V is TRBV11-2; 13 nucleotides line up with TRBD2. The germline CDR1 and CDR2 sequences are SGHAT and FQNNGV. V shed 1 base, J shed 7 bases, and the junction held 4 bases outside the gene matches. There are 15 residues in the CDR3. CDR3 protein: CASSLGTSGSEEQYV. The DNA of the CDR3 is TGTGCCAGCAGCTTAGGGACTAGCGGGAGTGAGGAGCAGTACGTC.